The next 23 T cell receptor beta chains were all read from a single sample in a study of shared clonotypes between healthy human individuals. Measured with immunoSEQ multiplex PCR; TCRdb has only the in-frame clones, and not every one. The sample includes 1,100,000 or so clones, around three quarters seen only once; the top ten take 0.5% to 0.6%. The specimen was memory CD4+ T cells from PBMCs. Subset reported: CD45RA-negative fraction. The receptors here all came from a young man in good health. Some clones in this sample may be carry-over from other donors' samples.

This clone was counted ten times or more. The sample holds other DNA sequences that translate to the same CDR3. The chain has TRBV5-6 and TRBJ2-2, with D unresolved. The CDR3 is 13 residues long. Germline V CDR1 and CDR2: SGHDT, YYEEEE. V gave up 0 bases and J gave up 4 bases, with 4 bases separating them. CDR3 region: CASSLGPTGELFF. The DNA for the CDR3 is TGTGCCAGCAGCTTGGGACCCACCGGGGAGCTGTTTTTT. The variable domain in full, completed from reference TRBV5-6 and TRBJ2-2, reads DAGVTQSPTHLIKTRGQQVTLRCSPKSGHDTVSWYQQALGQGPQFIFQYYEEEERQRGNFPDRFSGHQFPNYSSELNVNALLLGDSALYLCASSLGPTGELFFGEGSRLTVL.

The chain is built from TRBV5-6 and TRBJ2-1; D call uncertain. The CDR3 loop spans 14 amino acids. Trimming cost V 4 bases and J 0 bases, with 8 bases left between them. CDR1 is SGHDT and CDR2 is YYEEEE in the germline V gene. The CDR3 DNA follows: TGTGCCAGCAGCAAGCGAAGCTCCTACAATGAGCAGTTCTTC. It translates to CASSKRSSYNEQFF.

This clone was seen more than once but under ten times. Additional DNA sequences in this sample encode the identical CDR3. CDR3 protein: CASSLGQGIYGYTF. CDR3 DNA sequence: TGCGCCAGCAGCCTCGGACAGGGGATTTATGGCTACACCTTC. The chain links TRBV5-1 to TRBJ1-2; TRBD1 matches at 9 bases. CDR1 is SGHRS, CDR2 YFSETQ, per germline. The V gene end was trimmed by 4 bases and the J gene end by 5 bases; junction bases not matched to a gene: 6. This CDR3 has 14 amino acids.

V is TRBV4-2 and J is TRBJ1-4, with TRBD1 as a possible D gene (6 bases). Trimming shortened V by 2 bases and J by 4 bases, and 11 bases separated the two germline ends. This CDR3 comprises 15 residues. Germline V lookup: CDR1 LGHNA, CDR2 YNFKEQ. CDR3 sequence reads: CASSQPGAYNEKLFF. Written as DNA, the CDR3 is TGTGCCAGCAGCCAACCAGGGGCCTATAATGAAAAACTGTTTTTT.

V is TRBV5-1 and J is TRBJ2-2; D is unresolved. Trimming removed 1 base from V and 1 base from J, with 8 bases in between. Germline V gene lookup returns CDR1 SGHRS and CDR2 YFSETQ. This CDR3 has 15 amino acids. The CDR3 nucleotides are TGCGCCAGCAGCTTGTACGTAGGGAACACCGGGGAGCTGTTTTTT. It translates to CASSLYVGNTGELFF.

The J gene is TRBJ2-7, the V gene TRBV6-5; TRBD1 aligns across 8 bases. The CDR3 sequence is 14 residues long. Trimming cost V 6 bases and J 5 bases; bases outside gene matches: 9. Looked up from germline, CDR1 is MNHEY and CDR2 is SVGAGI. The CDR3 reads CASSARTGIHEQYF. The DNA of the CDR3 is TGTGCCAGCAGCGCCCGGACAGGGATCCACGAGCAGTACTTC.

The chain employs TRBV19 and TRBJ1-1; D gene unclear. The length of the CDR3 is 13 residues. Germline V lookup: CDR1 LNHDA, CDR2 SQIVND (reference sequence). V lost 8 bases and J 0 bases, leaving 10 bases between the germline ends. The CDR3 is CASLGFVNTEAFF. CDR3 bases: TGTGCCAGTTTGGGTTTTGTGAACACTGAAGCTTTCTTT.

CDR3 sequence reads: CASSARERNYNEQFF. The CDR3 coding sequence is TGCGCCAGCAGCGCCCGGGAACGAAACTACAATGAGCAGTTCTTC. This chain joins TRBV5-1 and TRBJ2-1, with D possibly matching TRBD2 (5 bases). The CDR3 consists of 15 residues. From germline, CDR1 is SGHRS and CDR2 YFSETQ. The germline V and J ends were trimmed by 4 bases and 3 bases, with 14 bases remaining between them.

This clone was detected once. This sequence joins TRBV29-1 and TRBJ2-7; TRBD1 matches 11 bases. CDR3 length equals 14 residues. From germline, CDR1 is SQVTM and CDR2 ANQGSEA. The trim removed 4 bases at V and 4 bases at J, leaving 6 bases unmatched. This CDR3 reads CSVGSGQGVYEQYF. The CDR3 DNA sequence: TGCAGCGTTGGGTCGGGACAGGGGGTGTACGAGCAGTACTTC.

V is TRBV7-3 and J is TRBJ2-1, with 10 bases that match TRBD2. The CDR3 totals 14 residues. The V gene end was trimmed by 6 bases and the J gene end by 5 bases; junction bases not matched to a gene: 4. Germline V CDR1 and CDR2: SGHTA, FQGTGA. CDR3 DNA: TGTGCCAGCAGTCGGACTAGCGGCCACAATGAGCAGTTCTTC. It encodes CASSRTSGHNEQFF. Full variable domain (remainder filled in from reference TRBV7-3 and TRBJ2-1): GAGVSQTPSNKVTEKGKYVELRCDPISGHTALYWYRQSLGQGPEFLIYFQGTGAADDSGLPNDRFFAVRPEGSVSTLKIQRTERGDSAVYLCASSRTSGHNEQFFGPGTRLTVL.

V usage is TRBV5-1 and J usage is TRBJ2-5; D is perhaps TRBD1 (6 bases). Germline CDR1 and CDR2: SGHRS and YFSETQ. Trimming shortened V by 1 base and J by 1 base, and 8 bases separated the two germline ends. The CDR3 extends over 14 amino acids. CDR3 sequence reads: CASSLQGPQETQYF. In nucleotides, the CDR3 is TGCGCCAGCAGCTTGCAGGGGCCCCAAGAGACCCAGTACTTC.

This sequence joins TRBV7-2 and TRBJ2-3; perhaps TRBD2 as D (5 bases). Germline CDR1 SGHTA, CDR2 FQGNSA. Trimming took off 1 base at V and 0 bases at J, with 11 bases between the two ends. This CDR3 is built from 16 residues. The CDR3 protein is CASSLVGGSSTDTQYF. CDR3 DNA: TGTGCCAGCAGCTTAGTCGGCGGGTCTAGCACAGATACGCAGTATTTT.

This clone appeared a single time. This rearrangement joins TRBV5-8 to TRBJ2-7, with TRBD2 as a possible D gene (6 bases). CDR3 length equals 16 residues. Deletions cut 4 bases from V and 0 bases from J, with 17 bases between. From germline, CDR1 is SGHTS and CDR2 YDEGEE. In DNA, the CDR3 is TGTGCCAGCAGCCCCCGAGGGACTCTTACCTCCTACGAGCAGTACTTC. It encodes CASSPRGTLTSYEQYF.

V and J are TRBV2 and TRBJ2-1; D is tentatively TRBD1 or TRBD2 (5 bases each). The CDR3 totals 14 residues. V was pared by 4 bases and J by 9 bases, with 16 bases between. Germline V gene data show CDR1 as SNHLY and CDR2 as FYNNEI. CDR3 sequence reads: CASSVMGLEGEQFF. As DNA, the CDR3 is TGTGCCAGCAGTGTGATGGGGCTCGAGGGTGAGCAGTTCTTC.

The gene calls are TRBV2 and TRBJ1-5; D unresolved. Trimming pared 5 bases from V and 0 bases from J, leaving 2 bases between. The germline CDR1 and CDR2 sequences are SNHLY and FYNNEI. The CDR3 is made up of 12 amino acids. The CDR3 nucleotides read TGTGCCAGCAGTTATAGCAATCAGCCCCAGCATTTT. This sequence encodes CASSYSNQPQHF.

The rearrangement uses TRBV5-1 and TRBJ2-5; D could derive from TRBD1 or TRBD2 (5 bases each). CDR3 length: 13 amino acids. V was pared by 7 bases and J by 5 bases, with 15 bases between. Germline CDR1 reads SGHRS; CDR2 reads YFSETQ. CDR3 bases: TGCGCCAGCTTCAGGGAGTTTCGGGAGACCCAGTACTTC. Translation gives CASFREFRETQYF.

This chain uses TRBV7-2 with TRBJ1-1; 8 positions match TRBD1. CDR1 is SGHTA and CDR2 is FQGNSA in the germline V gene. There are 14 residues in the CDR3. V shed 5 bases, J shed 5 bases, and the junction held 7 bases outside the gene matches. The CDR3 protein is CASSLRTGSTEAFF. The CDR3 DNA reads TGTGCCAGCAGCCTAAGGACAGGGAGTACTGAAGCTTTCTTT.

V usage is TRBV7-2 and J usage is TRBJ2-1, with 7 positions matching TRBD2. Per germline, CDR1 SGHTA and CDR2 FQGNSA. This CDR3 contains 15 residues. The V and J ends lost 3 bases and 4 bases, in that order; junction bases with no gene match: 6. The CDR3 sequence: CASSFTGGGYNEQFF. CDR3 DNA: TGTGCCAGCAGCTTCACGGGAGGCGGGTACAATGAGCAGTTCTTC.

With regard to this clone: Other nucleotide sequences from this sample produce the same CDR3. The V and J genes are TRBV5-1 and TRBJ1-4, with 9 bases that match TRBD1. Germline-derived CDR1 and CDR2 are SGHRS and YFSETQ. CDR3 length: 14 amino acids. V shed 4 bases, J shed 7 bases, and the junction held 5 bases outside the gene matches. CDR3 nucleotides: TGCGCCAGCAGCCTACAGGGGGCGGGTGAAAAACTGTTTTTT. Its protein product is CASSLQGAGEKLFF.

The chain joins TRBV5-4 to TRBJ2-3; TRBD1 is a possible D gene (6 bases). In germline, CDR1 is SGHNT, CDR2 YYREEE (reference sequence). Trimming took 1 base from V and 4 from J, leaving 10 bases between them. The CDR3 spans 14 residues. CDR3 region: CASSLKGVSDTQYF. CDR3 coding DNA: TGTGCCAGCAGCTTGAAGGGGGTTTCAGATACGCAGTATTTT.

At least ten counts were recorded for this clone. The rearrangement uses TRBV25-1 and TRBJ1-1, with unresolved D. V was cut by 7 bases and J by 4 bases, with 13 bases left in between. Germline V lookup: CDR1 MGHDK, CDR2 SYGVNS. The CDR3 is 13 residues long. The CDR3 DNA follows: TGTGCCAGCAATCCTTCAGGAGGCACTGAAGCTTTCTTT. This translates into CASNPSGGTEAFF.

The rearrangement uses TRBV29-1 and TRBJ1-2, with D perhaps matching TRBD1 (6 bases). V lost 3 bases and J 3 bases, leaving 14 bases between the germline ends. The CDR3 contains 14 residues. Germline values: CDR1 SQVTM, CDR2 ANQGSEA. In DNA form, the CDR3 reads TGCAGCGTTGAGGGGGGGCCTCAGGACTATGGCTACACCTTC. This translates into CSVEGGPQDYGYTF.

The CDR3 bases are TGTGCCAGCAGCTTGGGCGGATTCGGTGAAGCTTTCTTT. This gives the protein CASSLGGFGEAFF. The V call is TRBV5-8, the J call TRBJ1-1; D remains unclear. Germline CDR1 and CDR2: SGHTS and YDEGEE. Between the trimmed V and J ends, which lost 0 bases and 7 bases, there was a span of 10 bases. The CDR3 length is 13 residues.